This TCR beta chain appears in the sequencing data of a study of CD8 T cells in ankylosing spondylitis. Broader study findings: Disease-linked clones proved CD8+ and comparatively uncommon in peripheral blood. In ankylosing spondylitis patients, matched synovial fluid reportedly showed significant enrichment of disease-linked clones. There were earlier reports of some motif variants in reactive arthritis synovial fluid and blood.

Quantitative 5'-RACE with molecular barcodes generated TCR beta libraries. Via MiXCR, TCRdb re-called the 5' RACE reads, giving one row per CDR3 protein. Here the sample spans about 360,000 distinct CDR3 sequences, roughly 20% being singletons. As regards this clonotype: Its antigen remains unknown.

V gave up 5 bases and J gave up 5 bases, with 12 bases separating them. CDR3 length: 13 amino acids. CDR1 and CDR2 (germline): SGHAT, FQNNGV. The specimen was blood, either unsorted or a sorted T cell fraction (not recorded which). The chain joins TRBV11-2 to TRBJ2-5; D is undetermined. The receptor comes from a male donor with ankylosing spondylitis or in good health (not recorded which). Here the CDR3 reads CASSPPWGETQYF. CDR3 nucleotides: TGTGCCAGCAGCCCCCCGTGGGGTGAGACCCAGTACTTC. The whole variable domain, filled in from reference TRBV11-2 and TRBJ2-5, reads EAGVAQSPRYKIIEKRQSVAFWCNPISGHATLYWYQQILGQGPKLLIQFQNNGVVDDSQLPKDRFSAERLKGVDSTLKIQPAKLEDSAVYLCASSPPWGETQYFGPGTRLLVL.